This TCR beta chain emerged from a study of cytomegalovirus exposure and HLA in healthy donors. Per germline, CDR1 SGDLS and CDR2 YYNGEE. The CDR3 loop spans 15 amino acids. Trimming stripped 0 bases from V and 4 bases from J, with 13 bases between. The primer mix had 60 Vbeta and 13 Jbeta primers. Clones were read by immunoSEQ multiplex PCR, and TCRdb kept only the in-frame ones, dropping some. Of around 100,000 clones in the sample, 55% to 65% were seen once. V and J are TRBV9 and TRBJ2-5, with D tentatively TRBD2 (6 bases). This TCR derives from a man in his thirties or forties in good health and CMV-seropositive. Sequenced: PBMCs. The chain's CDR3 is CASSVDPGVPETQYF. CDR3 DNA sequence: TGTGCCAGCAGCGTAGACCCGGGAGTCCCAGAGACCCAGTACTTC.